This T cell receptor (beta chain) stems from a study of T-cell reconstitution after alpha-beta-depleted transplantation in children. Findings and caveats of the study: Some patients' high day-60 TCRbeta diversity was traced to surviving recipient T cells and thymic progenitors. Fresh T-cell production supplied most of the T-cell counts and diversity seen one year after transplant. As was reported, about two months after transplant, alpha-beta T cells came from several hundred expanded graft clones.

Molecular barcoding with unique molecular identifiers was used for the TCRbeta library. Each CDR3 protein gets one entry after TCRdb re-called the PCR reads with MiXCR. The repertoire holds about 90,000 distinct CDR3 sequences, with about 14% as singletons. The length of the CDR3 is 15 residues. With respect to this clonotype: Its cognate antigen is unknown.

The V gene is TRBV21-1, the J gene TRBJ1-4; the DNA was not used to check the table's D call, TRBD1. TRBV21-1 is termed a pseudogene. The sequencing here drew on PBMCs, mostly from graft donor cells, taken 180 days after TCRalphabeta/CD19-depleted stem cell transplant. The sequence came from a male patient between 2 and 15 years old who had a stem cell transplant for acute lymphoblastic leukemia, so the T cells may come from the graft donor. The CDR3 protein is CASSKADRHNEKLFF. CDR3 nucleotide sequence: TGTGCCAGCAGCAAAGCTGACAGGCACAATGAAAAACTGTTTTTT.